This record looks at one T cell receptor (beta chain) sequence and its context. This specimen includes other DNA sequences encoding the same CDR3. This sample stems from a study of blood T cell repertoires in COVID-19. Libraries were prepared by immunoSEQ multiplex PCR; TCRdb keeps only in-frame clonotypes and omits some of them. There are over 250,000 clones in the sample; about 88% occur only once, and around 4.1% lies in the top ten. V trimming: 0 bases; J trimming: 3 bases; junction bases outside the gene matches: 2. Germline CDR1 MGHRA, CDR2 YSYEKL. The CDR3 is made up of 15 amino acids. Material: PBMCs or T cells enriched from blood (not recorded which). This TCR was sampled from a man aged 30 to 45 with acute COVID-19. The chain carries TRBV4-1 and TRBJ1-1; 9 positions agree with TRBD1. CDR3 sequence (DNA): TGCGCCAGCAGCCAAGAGACAGGGGGGTACACTGAAGCTTTCTTT. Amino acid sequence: CASSQETGGYTEAFF.